In this sample, the clone carrying this T cell receptor (beta chain) turned up a few times. As processed by the authors: Reference gene primer amplification yielded estimated nucleated cell counts. The data were produced by immunoSEQ multiplex PCR, yet TCRdb's version contains in-frame clones alone and is incomplete. That table gives V, J and clone size, and the DNA gave D and trimming. Counted here are around 60,000 clones, about 85% occurring once; the ten biggest clones make up 3.5% to 4%. This entry belongs to a study of blood T cell repertoires in COVID-19. Across the study: The samples span acute and convalescent COVID-19 from the United States, Italy and Spain. PBMCs, B-cell-depleted T cells, or T cells provided the cDNA or gDNA that made up the material.

The CDR3 is 12 amino acids. Germline V gene data show CDR1 as SNHLY and CDR2 as FYNNEI. V was pared by 2 bases and J by 7 bases, with 7 bases between. Sequencing was done on a sample of peripheral blood. This chain connects TRBV2 to TRBJ2-3; possible D gene TRBD1, 6 bases. The TCR sequence derives from a woman older than 75 with acute or convalescent COVID-19. The CDR3 loop is CASSERGNTQYF. Here the CDR3 DNA reads TGTGCCAGCAGTGAAAGGGGGAATACGCAGTATTTT.